This T cell receptor (beta chain) appears in the sequencing data of a study of glioma-infiltrating T cells after dendritic cell vaccination (dated by TCRdb to 2016 to 2017). Background on the whole study: The cohort included approximately 15 glioblastoma patients drawn from Phase I and II dendritic cell vaccination trials, of whom 9 were newly diagnosed and 6 had recurrent disease. Survival after dendritic cell vaccination was correlated with TCR sequencing metrics such as TIL content and the overlap between tumor and blood repertoires. The vaccine was prepared from monocyte-derived dendritic cells that were cultured for around 7 days with IL-4 and GM-CSF and then pulsed overnight with autologous tumor lysate. Each patient was given three intradermal dendritic cell vaccine injections, spaced two weeks apart, in the arm below the axilla. Deep sequencing of TCR beta CDR3 regions was used to quantify tumor-infiltrating lymphocyte content and compare tumor and blood repertoires in dendritic cell-vaccinated glioblastoma patients. Patients received autologous tumor lysate-pulsed dendritic cell vaccination between about 2003 and 2012.

In regard to this clone: Its antigen specificity is not known. Per-base quality was not reported, and no clone a single base away is much larger than it.

The paper as a whole reports these results and caveats: The three-group TCR overlap response model was described as speculative and requiring prospective validation. No direct relationship between TCR clonality and survival was found, suggesting that a diverse polyclonal response may matter. After dendritic cell vaccination, a higher estimated pretreatment TIL content predicted longer time to progression and longer overall survival. The cohort was small and heterogeneous, only a few patients had full blood and tumor sets, and even fewer had initial-recurrent tumor pairs.

Using the immunoSEQ assay, TCRB CDR3 regions were amplified from roughly 2.1 micrograms of genomic DNA, or from all available DNA when less than that was on hand. The multiplex PCR relied on 60 forward primers for TCR V beta segments and 13 reverse primers for J beta segments. To estimate reads per starting template, synthetic control templates were spiked into each sample at limiting dilution. Sequencing produced 87 bp reads on the Illumina HiSeq System. Turning to the authors' computational methods: PCR and sequencing errors were removed by a nearest neighbor algorithm that merged closely related sequences. TCR overlap was measured as the percentage of unique tumor TCR beta sequences also present in the same patient's peripheral blood. What TCRdb holds here is the immuneACCESS table cut down to in-frame rearrangements. Part of the clones is not present; checked against another copy, under half of the missing clones reflect an unresolved V gene, and the others are unexplained. V and J calls and clone size are copied from that table; D and trimming were computed from the DNA. The sample table lists about 64,000 clones, around 86% of them with a count of one. The leading ten clones occupy around 10% of the sample.

The time point label, read with the paper, signifies: after dendritic cell vaccination, including at tumor progression/relapse. Patients were selected for having adequate residual fresh-frozen tumor tissue and more than two years of available survival data. Molecular status otherwise varied across the glioblastoma patients, but none of them carried an isocitrate dehydrogenase mutation. PBMC were collected before vaccination, two weeks after the third vaccination, and at tumor progression if progression occurred. The Qiagen DNeasy Blood extraction Kit was used to extract genomic DNA. The germline V gene specifies SGHRS as CDR1 and YFSETQ as CDR2. V and J lose 4 bases and 12 bases, and a span of 23 bases separates them. Measured from the cysteine to the phenylalanine, the CDR3 is 15 residues long. The sequence is cut down to CDR3 DNA, 45 bases in frame from base 1.

This sequence originates from a human donor with glioblastoma. The source material was blood, sampled after dendritic cell vaccination. The V and J segments used are TRBV5-1 and TRBJ2-4, with TRBD1 as a weak D call on 6 bases. Here the CDR3 is given as CASSPVTTGKLNQYF. The sequenced DNA: TGCGCCAGCAGCCCTGTTACTACAGGGAAACTTAATCAGTACTTC.